Listed here is a single T cell receptor beta chain. Its target is not known. The CDR3 spans 15 residues. Germline CDR1 SGHNT, CDR2 YENEEA. V shed 5 bases and J 2 bases; nucleotides not matched to a gene: 7. This table comes from immunoSEQ multiplex PCR, and its TCRdb copy is limited to in-frame clones, with some not included. The sample holds 89,000 or so clones, over 70% seen once. This sample stems from a study of T cell responses to AZD1222 COVID-19 vaccine. Study-wide findings and caveats: Only a handful of AZD1222 recipients were seropositive at baseline. Possibly, clonal diversity was underestimated; donors were largely white British and included more females. It was only after the peak T cell response that any repertoires were sampled. Spike-wide vaccine-associated CD4 TCRs dominated at 160-218 and 743-854.

The material was peripheral blood, obtained on day 0 of AZD1222 vaccination. This clonotype originated in an adult in good health. The genes are TRBV11-3 and TRBJ2-7; 9 bases fit TRBD1. CDR3 region: CASSPGTGLTYEQYF. In DNA, the CDR3 is TGTGCCAGCAGCCCCGGGACAGGGCTCACCTACGAGCAGTACTTC.